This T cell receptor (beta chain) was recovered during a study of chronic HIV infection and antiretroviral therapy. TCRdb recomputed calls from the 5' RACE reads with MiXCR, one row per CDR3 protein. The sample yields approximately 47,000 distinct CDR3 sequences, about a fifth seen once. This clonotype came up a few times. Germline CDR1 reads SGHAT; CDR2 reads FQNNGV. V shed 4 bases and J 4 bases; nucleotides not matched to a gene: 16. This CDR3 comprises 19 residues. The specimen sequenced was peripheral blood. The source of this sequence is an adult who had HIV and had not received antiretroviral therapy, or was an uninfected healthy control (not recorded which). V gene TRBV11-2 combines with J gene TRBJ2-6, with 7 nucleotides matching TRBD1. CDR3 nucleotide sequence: TGTGCCAGCAGCTCCCCCGAGGGGGCCCCGATGGGAGGGGCCAACGTCCTGACTTTC. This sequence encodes CASSSPEGAPMGGANVLTF. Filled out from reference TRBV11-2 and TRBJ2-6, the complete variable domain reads EAGVAQSPRYKIIEKRQSVAFWCNPISGHATLYWYQQILGQGPKLLIQFQNNGVVDDSQLPKDRFSAERLKGVDSTLKIQPAKLEDSAVYLCASSSPEGAPMGGANVLTFGAGSRLTVL.